These 15 T cell receptor beta chains were sequenced from one sample in a study of radiation and T cells in renal cell carcinoma. Time point denoted: baseline pretreatment blood. Treatment specified: 15 Gy SBRT to primary tumor, nephrectomy 4 weeks later. Assay: immunoSEQ multiplex PCR; the TCRdb copy retains only in-frame clones and omits some. In the table there are more than 95,000 clones, 82% of which are singletons. The sample was blood, taken from a patient whose treatment included radiotherapy and nephrectomy. The receptor set was obtained from a woman aged 60 to 75 with renal cell carcinoma.

The gene calls are TRBV30 and TRBJ2-2; D call uncertain. The germline CDR1 and CDR2 sequences are GTSNPN and SVGIG (reference sequence). This CDR3 is 14 amino acids long. V was shortened by 5 bases and J by 3 bases, with 13 bases between the two germline ends. Here the CDR3 DNA reads TGTGCCTGGTCCTCCCGGGCGGACACCGGGGAGCTGTTTTTT. Encoded protein: CAWSSRADTGELFF.

The rearrangement links TRBV6-5 to TRBJ2-7, with D perhaps TRBD1 (6 bases). CDR3 size: 15 residues. The germline CDR1 and CDR2 sequences are MNHEY and SVGAGI. With 0 bases removed from V and 5 bases from J, the gap between germline ends came to 14 bases. The CDR3 loop is CASSYSDTGSDEQYF. The CDR3 bases are TGTGCCAGCAGTTACTCGGATACAGGGAGTGACGAGCAGTACTTC.

The rearrangement uses TRBV9 and TRBJ2-6, with 11 nucleotides matching TRBD1. Unmatched junction bases numbered 12, after V lost 2 bases and J lost 2 bases. The CDR3 sequence is 20 residues long. Germline CDR1 and CDR2: SGDLS and YYNGEE. The CDR3 reads CASSVPSWDRGYAGANVLTF. In DNA, the CDR3 is TGTGCCAGCAGCGTGCCCTCGTGGGACAGGGGGTACGCTGGGGCCAACGTCCTGACTTTC.

This chain joins TRBV29-1 and TRBJ2-3, with a weak D call TRBD2 (6 bases). Germline V gene lookup returns CDR1 SQVTM and CDR2 ANQGSEA. CDR3 size: 13 residues. V lost 7 bases and J 0 bases, leaving 11 bases between the germline ends. CDR3 sequence: CSGLGGSTDTQYF. In DNA form, the CDR3 reads TGCAGCGGCCTCGGGGGTAGCACAGATACGCAGTATTTT.

This clone was seen once. The rearrangement joins TRBV19 to TRBJ1-3, with TRBD1 as a possible D gene (5 bases). The CDR3 contains 12 residues. Trimming stripped 11 bases from V and 4 bases from J, with 12 bases between. Germline assignment: CDR1 LNHDA and CDR2 SQIVND (reference sequence). This CDR3 is CALGGTGNTIYF. In DNA, the CDR3 is TGTGCCCTAGGAGGGACCGGAAACACCATATATTTT.

The chain couples TRBV7-2 to TRBJ1-1; TRBD1 is a possible D gene (6 bases). CDR3 length: 16 amino acids. The germline V gene encodes CDR1 SGHTA and CDR2 FQGNSA. V was trimmed by 0 bases and J by 2 bases, leaving 13 bases between them. CDR3 sequence reads: CASSLAQGVGNTEAFF. CDR3 nucleotides: TGTGCCAGCAGCTTAGCACAGGGCGTGGGAAACACTGAAGCTTTCTTT.

The chain joins TRBV5-4 to TRBJ2-7; TRBD1 agrees at 8 bases. Germline lookup yields CDR1 SGHNT and CDR2 YYREEE (reference sequence). The CDR3 sequence is 15 residues long. The V and J ends lost 3 bases and 4 bases, in that order; junction bases with no gene match: 9. Here the CDR3 DNA reads TGTGCCAGCAGCTCACCAGGACAGGGTGGTTACGAGCAGTACTTC. Translating gives CASSSPGQGGYEQYF.

V and J are TRBV13 and TRBJ2-6, with unresolved D. Deletions cut 5 bases from V and 4 bases from J, with 6 bases between. CDR1 and CDR2 (germline): PRHDT, FYEKMQ (reference sequence). The CDR3 is 13 amino acids. CDR3 DNA: TGTGCCAGCAGCACGACCGGGGCCAACGTCCTGACTTTC. As protein: CASSTTGANVLTF.

The gene calls are TRBV29-1 and TRBJ1-5, with 10 nucleotides matching TRBD1. The CDR3 is 16 residues long. The germline V gene has CDR1 SQVTM and CDR2 ANQGSEA. With 6 bases clipped from V and 1 base from J, the junction kept 9 bases outside the gene matches. This CDR3 reads CSVRTGGGGSNQPQHF. CDR3 DNA: TGCAGCGTCAGGACAGGGGGTGGGGGAAGCAATCAGCCCCAGCATTTT.

The chain employs TRBV4-1 and TRBJ2-7; perhaps D is TRBD1 or TRBD2 (5 bases each). This CDR3 is built from 15 residues. Germline CDR1 reads MGHRA; CDR2 reads YSYEKL. V lost 1 base to trimming and J lost 0 bases, with 10 bases between them. CDR3 DNA sequence: TGCGCCAGCAGCCAAGTATTGGGGGTCTCCTACGAGCAGTACTTC. It is translated as CASSQVLGVSYEQYF.

The J gene is TRBJ2-4, the V gene TRBV2; D is perhaps TRBD1 (6 bases). CDR1 and CDR2 (germline): SNHLY, FYNNEI. The V end was cut by 3 bases, the J end by 8 bases, with 14 bases between. The CDR3 consists of 14 residues. CDR3 sequence reads: CASSETGFFDIQYF. The CDR3 DNA reads TGTGCCAGCAGTGAGACAGGCTTTTTTGACATTCAGTACTTC. Complete variable domain (other parts from reference TRBV2 and TRBJ2-4): EPEVTQTPSHQVTQMGQEVILRCVPISNHLYFYWYRQILGQKVEFLVSFYNNEISEKSEIFDDQFSVERPDGSNFTLKIRSTKLEDSAMYFCASSETGFFDIQYFGAGTRLSVL.

The V and J genes are TRBV6-1 and TRBJ2-3; the match to TRBD1 covers 7 bases. V trimming: 5 bases; J trimming: 5 bases; junction bases outside the gene matches: 7. Germline-derived CDR1 and CDR2 are MNHNS and SASEGT. The length of the CDR3 is 14 residues. The CDR3 nucleotides read TGTGCCAGCAGTATAGACAGGGCCGAAGATACGCAGTATTTT. It is translated as CASSIDRAEDTQYF.

The rearrangement joins TRBV19 to TRBJ1-1; D not certain. The CDR3 sequence is 16 residues long. Trimming removed 3 bases from V and 4 bases from J, with 18 bases in between. CDR1 is LNHDA, CDR2 SQIVND, per germline (reference sequence). The chain's CDR3 is CASSMMRAFRGTEAFF. The CDR3 bases are TGTGCCAGTAGTATGATGAGGGCTTTCCGTGGCACTGAAGCTTTCTTT. The full variable domain, in which reference TRBV19 and TRBJ1-1 provide the parts outside the CDR3, is DGGITQSPKYLFRKEGQNVTLSCEQNLNHDAMYWYRQDPGQGLRLIYYSQIVNDFQKGDIAEGYSVSREKKESFPLTVTSAQKNPTAFYLCASSMMRAFRGTEAFFGQGTRLTVV.

A remark on this clone: The junction departs from the called germline gene at one end, perhaps through a read error. The chain uses TRBV2 and TRBJ2-3; 7 bases map to TRBD2. The CDR3 extends over 14 amino acids. Per the germline V gene, CDR1 is SNHLY and CDR2 is FYNNEI. CDR3 residues: CASGGGLSRDTQYF. In DNA form, the CDR3 reads TGTGCCAGCGGGGGGGGGTTGAGCAGAGATACGCAGTATTTT.

The rearrangement links TRBV4-2 to TRBJ2-1, with 9 bases aligning to TRBD2. CDR1 and CDR2 from the germline V gene are LGHNA and YNFKEQ. There are 17 residues in the CDR3. J lost 7 bases, V lost 0 bases, and 10 bases had no gene match. The CDR3 coding sequence is TGTGCCAGCAGCCAAGATATGGCGGGAGGGCCCCTTAATGAGCAGTTCTTC. Encoded protein: CASSQDMAGGPLNEQFF.